The entry that follows covers one T cell receptor (beta chain) sequence. Sequencing used immunoSEQ multiplex PCR; TCRdb keeps in-frame clones, though not all of them. The sample consists of about 360,000 clones, 73% of them appearing once. These data are taken from a study of shared clonotypes between healthy human individuals. Study-level background: Every donor yielded three CD4 naive, three CD4 memory, two CD8 naive and one CD8 memory plate.

V lost 6 bases and J lost 9, with 21 bases in between. Per the germline V gene, CDR1 is MNHEY and CDR2 is SVGAGI. The CDR3 consists of 15 residues. The chain employs TRBV6-5 and TRBJ2-1, with D tentatively TRBD2 (5 bases). The clonotype was recovered from a man between 25 and 39 years old in good health. The sequencing sample was made of memory CD4+ T cells sorted from blood. The sample's subset: CD45RA-negative fraction. This chain's CDR3 is CASRPGRGFAGEQFF. Here the CDR3 DNA reads TGTGCCAGCAGACCAGGACGGGGATTTGCGGGTGAGCAGTTCTTC.